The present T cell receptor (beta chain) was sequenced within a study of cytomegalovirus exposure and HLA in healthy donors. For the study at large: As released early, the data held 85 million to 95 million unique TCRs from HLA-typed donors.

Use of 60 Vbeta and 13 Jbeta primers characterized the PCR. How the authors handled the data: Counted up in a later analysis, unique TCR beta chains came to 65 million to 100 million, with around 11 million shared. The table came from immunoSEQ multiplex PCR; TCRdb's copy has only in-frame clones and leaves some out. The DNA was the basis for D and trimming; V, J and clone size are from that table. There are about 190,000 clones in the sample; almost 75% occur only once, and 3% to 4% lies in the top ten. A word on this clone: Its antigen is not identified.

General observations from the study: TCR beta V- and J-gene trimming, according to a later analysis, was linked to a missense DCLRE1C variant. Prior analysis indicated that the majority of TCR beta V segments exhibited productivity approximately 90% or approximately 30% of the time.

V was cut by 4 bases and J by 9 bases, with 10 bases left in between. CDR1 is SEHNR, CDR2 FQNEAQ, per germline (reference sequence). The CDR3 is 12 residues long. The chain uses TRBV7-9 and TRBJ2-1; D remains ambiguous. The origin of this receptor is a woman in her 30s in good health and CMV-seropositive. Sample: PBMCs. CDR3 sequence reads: CASSWSVAEQFF. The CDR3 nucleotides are TGTGCCAGCAGCTGGAGCGTAGCTGAGCAGTTCTTC.